This TCR beta chain is from a study of cytomegalovirus exposure and HLA in healthy donors. Germline CDR1 and CDR2: LNHNV and YYDKDF (reference sequence). The germline V and J ends were trimmed by 0 bases and 1 base, with 18 bases remaining between them. The CDR3 totals 18 residues. Overall study results and limits: By HLA locus, TCR association rates varied in a later analysis, with DRB1 showing the most and HLA-C the fewest. The authors assumed roughly uniform sequencing depth across donors for presence/absence analyses. In an earlier analysis, about 87% or about 30%: the productive usage of most TCR beta V segments. Follow-up analysis seemed to connect common viral pathogens with several of the most significant clusters identified.

Primers included in the PCR were 60 Vbeta and 13 Jbeta primers. Using immunoSEQ multiplex PCR, the repertoire was profiled, and TCRdb retains in-frame clones only, with some absent. This table lists some 120,000 clones. Concerning this clone: The antigen remains unidentified.

The clonotype comes from a man aged 18 to 30 in good health and CMV-seronegative. Sequencing was carried out using PBMCs. V gene TRBV15 combines with J gene TRBJ1-1; D not certain. CDR3 in amino acids: CATSRDAARAGKNTEAFF. In DNA, the CDR3 is TGTGCCACCAGCAGAGATGCGGCGCGGGCAGGAAAGAACACTGAAGCTTTCTTT.